The 22 T cell receptor beta chains given below trace back to one sample, sequenced in a study of T cell repertoires in cytomegalovirus infection. TCRdb ran MiXCR on the reads and lists one entry per CDR3 protein. The table includes about 450,000 distinct CDR3 sequences, 25% to 40% detected once. The sample consisted of PBMCs. Source of these receptors: a human donor in good health (CMV status not recorded). Some clones in this sample may be carry-over from other donors' samples.

In DNA form, the CDR3 reads TGTGCCAGCAGCCCTACAGGGGCAAGAGGAGATACGCAGTATTTT. Translation gives CASSPTGARGDTQYF. V is TRBV5-6 and J is TRBJ2-3; 7 bases line up with TRBD1. The germline CDR1 and CDR2 sequences are SGHDT and YYEEEE. V was pared by 4 bases and J by 5 bases, with 10 bases of the junction left unmatched. There are 15 residues in the CDR3.

This clonotype was observed a handful of times. The rearrangement uses TRBV7-8 and TRBJ1-5; D gene ambiguous. V lost 3 bases and J 1 base, leaving 13 bases between the germline ends. The CDR3 has 16 residues. Germline lookup yields CDR1 SGHVS and CDR2 FQNEAQ. CDR3 residues: CASSFREAGSNQPQHF. In DNA, the CDR3 is TGTGCCAGCAGCTTTCGTGAGGCTGGGAGCAATCAGCCCCAGCATTTT.

This chain joins TRBV6-6 and TRBJ2-1; tentatively, D is TRBD1 (6 bases). Germline V gives CDR1 MNHNY, CDR2 SVGAGI (reference sequence). The CDR3 loop spans 15 amino acids. The V end lost 0 bases, the J end lost 4 bases, and 10 bases lay between the germline ends. The CDR3 protein is CASSYSRTVYNEQFF. The DNA of the CDR3 is TGTGCCAGCAGTTACTCGAGGACAGTATACAATGAGCAGTTCTTC.

The chain employs TRBV19 and TRBJ1-2, with D hard to call. V lost 4 bases, J lost 4 bases, and 16 bases lay in between. CDR3 length equals 15 residues. In germline, CDR1 is LNHDA, CDR2 SQIVND (reference sequence). The CDR3 region has the DNA TGTGCCAGTAGTACGGTCGCTTCTAGCTCCTATGGCTACACCTTC. This translates into CASSTVASSSYGYTF.

The chain couples TRBV15 to TRBJ1-2; 9 nucleotides match TRBD1. The length of the CDR3 is 17 residues. The junction had 12 bases not matched to a gene; V was cut back by 6 bases and J by 1 base. The germline V gene has CDR1 LNHNV and CDR2 YYDKDF (reference sequence). CDR3 in amino acids: CATSTNHEGQGNYGYTF. CDR3 nucleotide sequence: TGTGCCACCAGTACGAACCATGAGGGACAGGGTAACTATGGCTACACCTTC.

V is TRBV20-1 and J is TRBJ2-5; 8 positions agree with TRBD2. The CDR3 spans 14 residues. CDR1 DFQATT and CDR2 SNEGSKA come from the germline V gene (reference sequence). With V trimmed by 3 bases and J by 2 bases, 5 bases remained unmatched. The CDR3 loop is CSASPTSGQETQYF. In nucleotides, the CDR3 is TGCAGTGCTAGCCCCACTAGCGGACAAGAGACCCAGTACTTC.

The rearrangement uses TRBV4-2 and TRBJ2-7, with TRBD1 identical over 7 bases. V shed 0 bases and J 5 bases; nucleotides not matched to a gene: 7. This CDR3 spans 15 amino acids. Germline CDR1 and CDR2: LGHNA and YNFKEQ. The CDR3 bases are TGTGCCAGCAGCCAAGATGGTACAGGGGCCGACGAGCAGTACTTC. Translation gives CASSQDGTGADEQYF.

This clonotype has a handful of counts. CDR3 region: CASSPGSNEQFF. CDR3 nucleotides: TGTGCCAGCAGCCCAGGGTCCAATGAGCAGTTCTTC. The chain employs TRBV12-3 or TRBV12-4 and TRBJ2-1, with D possibly TRBD1 on 5 matching bases. V lost 6 bases to trimming and J lost 6 bases, with 9 bases between them. The CDR3 is 12 amino acids.

V and J are TRBV27 and TRBJ2-1; TRBD1 agrees at 7 bases. The J segment lost 2 bases and the V segment lost 5 bases, leaving 6 bases of the junction unmatched. This CDR3 region has 15 residues. Germline V gene data show CDR1 as MNHEY and CDR2 as SMNVEV (reference sequence). In DNA, the CDR3 is TGTGCCAGCAGTACCCCCGGGACAGCCTACAATGAGCAGTTCTTC. Amino acid sequence: CASSTPGTAYNEQFF.

This chain links TRBV6-5 with TRBJ1-2, with 7 bases matching TRBD1. V lost 0 bases to trimming and J lost 10 bases; unmatched junction nucleotides: 11. Germline V gene data show CDR1 as MNHEY and CDR2 as SVGAGI. The CDR3 is made up of 15 amino acids. The CDR3 reads CASSYSEGAISLYTF. The CDR3 DNA reads TGTGCCAGCAGTTACTCTGAGGGGGCAATTAGTCTCTACACCTTC.

In its sample, this clonotype was seen many times. The rearrangement links TRBV7-2 to TRBJ1-1; D not resolved. Per germline, CDR1 SGHTA and CDR2 FQGNSA. Trimming removed 2 bases from V and 10 bases from J, with 8 bases in between. The CDR3 spans 11 residues. CDR3 amino acids: CASSLFAGAFF. The CDR3 region has the DNA TGTGCCAGCAGCTTATTTGCGGGAGCTTTCTTT.

The rearrangement links TRBV6-6 to TRBJ2-1; D perhaps matches TRBD1 (6 bases). From germline, CDR1 is MNHNY and CDR2 SVGAGI (reference sequence). Trimming took off 6 bases at V and 0 bases at J, with 12 bases between the two ends. This CDR3 is 15 amino acids long. CDR3 DNA: TGTGCCAGCAGGCTGACAGGCAGCTCCTACAATGAGCAGTTCTTC. Amino acids: CASRLTGSSYNEQFF.

About this clonotype itself: It may be a read error: a sequence one base away is much more abundant. The J gene is TRBJ2-6, the V gene TRBV7-6; the match to TRBD1 covers 8 bases. The germline CDR1 and CDR2 sequences are SGHVS and FNYEAQ. The CDR3 contains 19 residues. Here the CDR3 reads CVSSLFPPGGAPGANVLTF. CDR3 nucleotides: TGTGTCAGCAGCTTATTCCCCCCAGGGGGCGCCCCGGGGGCCAACGTCCTGACTTTC.

This clonotype has just a few counts. This rearrangement joins TRBV6-5 to TRBJ2-5, with 11 bases identical to TRBD2. CDR1 and CDR2 (germline): MNHEY, SVGAGI. The trim removed 6 bases at V and 5 bases at J, leaving 8 bases unmatched. CDR3 length: 15 amino acids. The CDR3 DNA reads as TGTGCCAGCAGCCATACTAGCGGGGGAGACGAGACCCAGTACTTC. Its protein is CASSHTSGGDETQYF.

The chain is built from TRBV5-5 and TRBJ1-1; D unclear. The length of the CDR3 is 17 residues. V was trimmed by 1 base and J by 1 base, leaving 17 bases between them. Germline loops: CDR1 SGHKS, CDR2 YYEKEE (reference sequence). The DNA for the CDR3 is TGTGCCAGCAGCTTGCCGGCCCTTGCAGGTGCGAACACTGAAGCTTTCTTT. This encodes CASSLPALAGANTEAFF.

There are a few counts of this clonotype. The V and J genes are TRBV4-1 and TRBJ1-4; no definite D call. The CDR3 spans 12 residues. Germline V lookup: CDR1 MGHRA, CDR2 YSYEKL. V was pared by 4 bases and J by 11 bases, with 11 bases between. The CDR3 DNA reads TGCGCCAGCAGCCCGGTTGGAGGCAAACTGTTTTTT. Translated: CASSPVGGKLFF.

The chain uses TRBV20-1 and TRBJ1-5; the match to TRBD1 covers 9 bases. There are 13 residues in the CDR3. V gave up 3 bases and J gave up 6 bases; unmatched junction bases: 3. CDR1 is DFQATT, CDR2 SNEGSKA, per germline (reference sequence). DNA for the CDR3: TGCAGTGCTAGGACAGGGGGAGGTCAGCCCCAGCATTTT. It codes for CSARTGGGQPQHF.

The J gene is TRBJ2-1, the V gene TRBV15; 8 nucleotides line up with TRBD2. Trimming took 5 bases from V and 0 from J; bases not matched to a gene: 27. This CDR3 spans 23 amino acids. Germline V gene sequence: CDR1 LNHNV, CDR2 YYDKDF (reference sequence). The chain's CDR3 is CATSFYRGGSRGAHLNSYNEQFF. The DNA for the CDR3 is TGTGCCACCAGCTTCTACCGGGGGGGTAGTCGGGGGGCCCACCTGAACTCCTACAATGAGCAGTTCTTC.

In its sample, this clonotype was seen a few times. The chain has TRBV7-2 and TRBJ1-1; 7 bases agree with TRBD1. The V segment lost 1 base and the J segment 6 bases; nucleotides outside the gene matches: 11. This CDR3 region has 16 residues. In germline, CDR1 is SGHTA, CDR2 FQGNSA. The CDR3 is CASSLVHTGQMAEAFF. The CDR3 bases are TGTGCCAGCAGCTTAGTACACACGGGACAGATGGCTGAAGCTTTCTTT.

The chain links TRBV7-3 to TRBJ2-5, with 8 bases that match TRBD2. J gave up 5 bases and V 1 base, and 6 bases lay outside the gene matches. The CDR3 consists of 15 residues. CDR1 SGHTA and CDR2 FQGTGA come from the germline V gene. CDR3 DNA sequence: TGTGCCAGCAGCTTAAGGCCGGGACTAGGGGAGACCCAGTACTTC. Amino acids: CASSLRPGLGETQYF.

This clonotype was detected a few times. This rearrangement joins TRBV4-1 to TRBJ2-1; 9 nucleotides match TRBD2. After removal of 7 bases from V and 8 bases from J, the junction contained 15 bases not matched to a gene. The CDR3 totals 16 residues. CDR1 is MGHRA, CDR2 YSYEKL, per germline. The DNA of the CDR3 is TGCGCCAGCAATCAAGGTGGCGGGGGGGCGATCTATGAGCAGTTCTTC. This encodes CASNQGGGGAIYEQFF.

There are a few counts of this clonotype. This chain connects TRBV7-3 to TRBJ2-7; D perhaps matches TRBD1 (7 bases). The ends were cut back, 3 bases at V and 4 bases at J, with 16 bases in the middle. The CDR3 is 15 residues long. CDR1 and CDR2 from the germline V gene are SGHTA and FQGTGA. The CDR3 loop reads CASSFSGGIQYEQYF. CDR3 nucleotide sequence: TGTGCCAGCAGCTTTTCAGGGGGGATCCAGTACGAGCAGTACTTC.